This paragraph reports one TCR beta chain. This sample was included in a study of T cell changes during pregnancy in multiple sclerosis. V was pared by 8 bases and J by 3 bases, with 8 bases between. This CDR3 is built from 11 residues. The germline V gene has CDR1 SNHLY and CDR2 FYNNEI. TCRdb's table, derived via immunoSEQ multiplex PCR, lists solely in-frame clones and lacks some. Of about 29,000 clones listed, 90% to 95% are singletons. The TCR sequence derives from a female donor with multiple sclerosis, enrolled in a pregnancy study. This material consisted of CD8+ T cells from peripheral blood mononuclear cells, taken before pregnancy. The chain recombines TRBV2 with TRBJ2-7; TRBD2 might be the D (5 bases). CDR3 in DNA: TGTGCCAGCGAAACTAGCTACGAGCAGTACTTC. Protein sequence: CASETSYEQYF.